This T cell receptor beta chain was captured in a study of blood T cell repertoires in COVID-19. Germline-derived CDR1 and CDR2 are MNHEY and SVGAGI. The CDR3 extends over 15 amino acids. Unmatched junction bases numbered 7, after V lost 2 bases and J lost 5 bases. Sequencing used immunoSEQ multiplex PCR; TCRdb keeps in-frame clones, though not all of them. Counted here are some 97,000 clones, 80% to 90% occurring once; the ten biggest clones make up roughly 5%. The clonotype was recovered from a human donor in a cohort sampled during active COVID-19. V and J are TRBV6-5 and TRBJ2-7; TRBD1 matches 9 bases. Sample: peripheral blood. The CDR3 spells CASSYPGQGQHEQYF. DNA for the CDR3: TGTGCCAGCAGTTACCCGGGACAGGGCCAGCACGAGCAGTACTTC.